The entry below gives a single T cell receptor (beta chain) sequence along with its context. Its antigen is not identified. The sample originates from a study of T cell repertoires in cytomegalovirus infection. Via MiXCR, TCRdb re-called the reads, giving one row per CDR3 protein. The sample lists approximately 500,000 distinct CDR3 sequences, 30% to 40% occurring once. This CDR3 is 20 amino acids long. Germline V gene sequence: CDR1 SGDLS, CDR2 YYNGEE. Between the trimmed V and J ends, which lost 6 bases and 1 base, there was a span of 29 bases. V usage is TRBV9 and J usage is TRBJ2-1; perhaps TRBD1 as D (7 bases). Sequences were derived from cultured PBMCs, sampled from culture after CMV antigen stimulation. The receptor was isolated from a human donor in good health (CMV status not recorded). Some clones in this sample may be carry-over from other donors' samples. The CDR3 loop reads CASTSSKGAGMRGSYNEQFF. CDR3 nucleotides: TGTGCCAGCACCTCCTCGAAGGGGGCGGGGATGAGAGGATCCTACAATGAGCAGTTCTTC.